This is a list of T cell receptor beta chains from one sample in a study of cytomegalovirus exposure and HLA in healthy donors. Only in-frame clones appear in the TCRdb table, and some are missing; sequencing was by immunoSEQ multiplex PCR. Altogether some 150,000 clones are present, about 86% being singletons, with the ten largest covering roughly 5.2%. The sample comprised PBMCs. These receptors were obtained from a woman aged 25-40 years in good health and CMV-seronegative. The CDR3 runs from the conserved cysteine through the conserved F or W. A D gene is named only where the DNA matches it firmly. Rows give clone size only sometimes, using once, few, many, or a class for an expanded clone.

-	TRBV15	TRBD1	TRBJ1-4	TGTGCCACCACCGGCCAGGGGGCGCAAACTAATGAAAAACTGTTTTTT	CATTGQGAQTNEKLFF
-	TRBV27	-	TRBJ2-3	TGTGCCAGCACCGCTGGTGGAGCGAGTATGGATACGCAGTATTTT	CASTAGGASMDTQYF
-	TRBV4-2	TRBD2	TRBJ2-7	TGTGCCAGCAGCCCAGGACTAGCGGGGGGCTACGAGCAGTACTTC	CASSPGLAGGYEQYF
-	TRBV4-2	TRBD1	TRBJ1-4	TGTGCCAGCAGCCCGGGACAGGGGTTTGAAAAACTGTTTTTT	CASSPGQGFEKLFF
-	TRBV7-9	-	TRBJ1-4	TGTGCCAGCAGCTTTCGCCCACGGGGGGGGCGGAATGAAAAACTGTTTTTT	CASSFRPRGGRNEKLFF
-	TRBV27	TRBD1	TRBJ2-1	TGTGCCAGCAGTTTCCAAACCACAGGGGCCTTCTCCTACAATGAGCAGTTCTTC	CASSFQTTGAFSYNEQFF
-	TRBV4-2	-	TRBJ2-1	TGTGCCAGCGAGACGGGAAATGAGCAGTTCTTC	CASETGNEQFF
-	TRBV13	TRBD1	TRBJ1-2	TGTGCCAGCAGCTTAGAGGTCCGAGGACAGGTCTATGGCTACACCTTC	CASSLEVRGQVYGYTF
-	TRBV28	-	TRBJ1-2	TGTGCCAGCAGTTTTGTAACTTATGGCTACACCTTC	CASSFVTYGYTF
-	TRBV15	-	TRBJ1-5	TGTGCCACCAGCAGAGAGTCAAGGAGGGGCAATCAGCCCCAGCATTTT	CATSRESRRGNQPQHF
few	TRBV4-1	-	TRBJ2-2	TGCGCCAGCAGCCAACCCGGGACTCGCCCAAACACCGGGGAGCTGTTTTTT	CASSQPGTRPNTGELFF
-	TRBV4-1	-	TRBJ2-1	TGCGCCAGCAGCCAAGGTCTCGCGGCGGGACGACACAATGAGCAGTTCTTC	CASSQGLAAGRHNEQFF
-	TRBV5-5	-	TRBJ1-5	TGTGCCAGCAGCTTTTGGGGGGACCGGGGGCAGCCCCAGCATTTT	CASSFWGDRGQPQHF
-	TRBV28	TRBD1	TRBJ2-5	TGTGCCACAGCCTCGGACAGGGTAGGATTAGAGACCCAGTACTTC	CATASDRVGLETQYF
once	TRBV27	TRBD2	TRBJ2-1	TGTGCCAGCAGTTTGATCGGGGGGGTTTACAATGAGCAGTTCTTC	CASSLIGGVYNEQFF
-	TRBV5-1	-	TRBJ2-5	TGCGCCAGCTGCCCTGACTATCAACAGGAGACCCAGTACTTC	CASCPDYQQETQYF
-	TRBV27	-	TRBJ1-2	TGTGCCAGCAGTTTGCGGTCTTGGGTCGGTGGCTACACCTTC	CASSLRSWVGGYTF
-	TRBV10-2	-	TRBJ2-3	TGCGCCAGCAGACCCAGGGGGAGGCGGGAGGCCCCCCTTCGCACAGATACGCAGTATTTT	CASRPRGRREAPLRTDTQYF
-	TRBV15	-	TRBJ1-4	TGTGCCACCAGCAGAGAAAAACAGCCCCACGGGAGCGAAAAACTGTTTTTT	CATSREKQPHGSEKLFF
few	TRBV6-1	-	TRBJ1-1	TGTGCCAGCAGTCAGGGTAGGGCTTCTGAAGCTTTCTTT	CASSQGRASEAFF
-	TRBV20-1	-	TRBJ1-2	TGCAGTGTACAGACACACTATGGCTACACCTTC	CSVQTHYGYTF
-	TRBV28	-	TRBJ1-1	TGTGCCAGCAGTCTGTTCTTGGGGGGGTGGAACACTGAAGCTTTCTTT	CASSLFLGGWNTEAFF
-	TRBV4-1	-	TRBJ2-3	TGCGCCAGCAGCCGCACGAGACTAACGACAGATACGCAGTATTTT	CASSRTRLTTDTQYF
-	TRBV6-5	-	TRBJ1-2	TGTGCCAGCAGTTACGAACGGTCCTATGGCTACACCTTC	CASSYERSYGYTF
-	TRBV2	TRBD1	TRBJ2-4	TGTGCCAGCAGTTCACCGGACAGGGCCAGGGCCAAAAACATTCAGTACTTC	CASSSPDRARAKNIQYF
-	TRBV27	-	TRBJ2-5	TGTGCCAGCAGTGTCTCAGGGTTGGGGGAGACCCAGTACTTC	CASSVSGLGETQYF
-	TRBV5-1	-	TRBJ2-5	TGCGCCAGCAGCTTGGGGGCAGGCATCCAAGAGACCCAGTACTTC	CASSLGAGIQETQYF
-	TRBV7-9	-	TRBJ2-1	TGTGCCAGCAGAGCCACCCCGGGGAATGAGCAGTTCTTC	CASRATPGNEQFF
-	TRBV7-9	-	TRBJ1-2	TGTGCCAGCAGCCTCCAAGGGGACAGCTACACCTTC	CASSLQGDSYTF
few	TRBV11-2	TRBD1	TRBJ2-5	TGTGCCAGCAGCTTAGAACCGCGACAGGGGGGCTACCAAGAGACCCAGTACTTC	CASSLEPRQGGYQETQYF
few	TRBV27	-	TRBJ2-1	TGTGCCAGCAGTTTAAGAGGTAATGAGCAGTTCTTC	CASSLRGNEQFF
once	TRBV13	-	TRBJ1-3	TGTGCCAGCAGCTTAGGGGACTGGGCTGGAAACACCATATATTTT	CASSLGDWAGNTIYF
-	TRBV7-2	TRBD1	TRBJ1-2	TGTGCCAGCAGCTTAGCGCATTGGGACAGGGGCAACTATGGCTACACCTTC	CASSLAHWDRGNYGYTF
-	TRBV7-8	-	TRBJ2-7	TGTGCCAGCAGCATCTTAACAGAAGCCTACGAGCAGTACTTC	CASSILTEAYEQYF
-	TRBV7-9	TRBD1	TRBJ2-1	TGTGCCAGCGAGCTGAGGGGGCGCTACAATGAGCAGTTCTTC	CASELRGRYNEQFF
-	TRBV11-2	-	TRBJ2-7	TGTGCCAGCAGCTTTCCCAATTACGAGCAGTACTTC	CASSFPNYEQYF
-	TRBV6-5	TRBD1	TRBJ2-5	TGTGCCAGCAGTTCCGGGACAGGCCCAGAGACCCAGTACTTC	CASSSGTGPETQYF
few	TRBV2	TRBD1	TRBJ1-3	TGTGCCAGCAGTCGGTCAGGGGGCAATGGAAACACCATATATTTT	CASSRSGGNGNTIYF
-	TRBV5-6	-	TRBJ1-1	TGTGCCAGCAGCTTAACAGAGAACACTGAAGCTTTCTTT	CASSLTENTEAFF
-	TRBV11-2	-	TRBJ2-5	TGTGCCAGCAGATATCAGGGCGTGGAGACCCAGTACTTC	CASRYQGVETQYF
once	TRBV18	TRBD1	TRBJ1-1	TGTGCCAGCTCGCCGGGACAGGGGGCTCCTGAAGCTTTCTTT	CASSPGQGAPEAFF
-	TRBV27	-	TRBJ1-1	TGTGCCAGCAGTTTATGGGCGGGGCGGACTGAAGCTTTCTTT	CASSLWAGRTEAFF